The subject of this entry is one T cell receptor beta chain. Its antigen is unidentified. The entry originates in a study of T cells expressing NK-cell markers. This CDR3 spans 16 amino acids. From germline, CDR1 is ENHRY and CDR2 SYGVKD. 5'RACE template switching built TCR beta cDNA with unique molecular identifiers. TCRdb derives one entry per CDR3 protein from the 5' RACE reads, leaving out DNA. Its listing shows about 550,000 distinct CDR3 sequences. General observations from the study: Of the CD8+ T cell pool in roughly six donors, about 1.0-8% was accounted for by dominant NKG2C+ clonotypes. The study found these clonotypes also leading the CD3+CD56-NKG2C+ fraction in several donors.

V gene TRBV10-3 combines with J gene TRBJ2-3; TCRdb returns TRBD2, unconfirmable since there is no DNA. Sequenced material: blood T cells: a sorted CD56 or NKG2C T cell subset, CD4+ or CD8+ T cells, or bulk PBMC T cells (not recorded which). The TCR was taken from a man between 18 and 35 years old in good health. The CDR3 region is CAISKQGTSNTDTQYF.